This T cell receptor beta chain was retrieved from a study of PD-1 blockade in classical Hodgkin lymphoma. There are 15 residues in the CDR3. V gave up 1 base and J gave up 6 bases; unmatched junction bases: 6. From germline, CDR1 is GTSNPN and CDR2 SVGIG (reference sequence). The study, taken as a whole, reports: Baseline TCR diversity was reportedly lower in newly diagnosed patients than in healthy donors. It was reported as lower still in relapsed/refractory patients.

Time point meaning: newly diagnosed, previously untreated cHL patient sample. The CD4+ T cells used were purified from thawed PBMCs through magnetic negative selection. The authors compared against newly diagnosed, untreated classical Hodgkin lymphoma PBMCs. TCRdb keeps only in-frame clones here, not all; method: immunoSEQ multiplex PCR. The sample holds around 15,000 clones, roughly 90% seen once. With respect to this clone: Its matching antigen is unknown.

The source of this sequence is a human donor with classical Hodgkin lymphoma. The chain combines TRBV30 with TRBJ2-2; 9 bases map to TRBD2. The sample taken for sequencing was CD4+ T cells from blood. Here the CDR3 DNA reads TGTGCCTGGAGTGCCTTGGCGGGAGGGCCCGGGGAGCTGTTTTTT. Residues: CAWSALAGGPGELFF.